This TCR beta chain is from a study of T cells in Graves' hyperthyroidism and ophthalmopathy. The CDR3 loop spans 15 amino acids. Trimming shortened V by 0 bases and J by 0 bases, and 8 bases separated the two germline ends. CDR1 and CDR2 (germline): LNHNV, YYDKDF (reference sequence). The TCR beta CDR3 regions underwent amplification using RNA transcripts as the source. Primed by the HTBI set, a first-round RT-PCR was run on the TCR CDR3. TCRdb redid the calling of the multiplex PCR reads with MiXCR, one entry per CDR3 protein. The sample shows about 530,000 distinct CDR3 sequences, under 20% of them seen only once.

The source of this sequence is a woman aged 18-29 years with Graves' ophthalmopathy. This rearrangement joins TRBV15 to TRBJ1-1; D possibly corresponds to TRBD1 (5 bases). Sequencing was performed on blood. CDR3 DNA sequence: TGTGCCACCAGCAGAGATCAGGGTCTGAACACTGAAGCTTTCTTT. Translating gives CATSRDQGLNTEAFF.